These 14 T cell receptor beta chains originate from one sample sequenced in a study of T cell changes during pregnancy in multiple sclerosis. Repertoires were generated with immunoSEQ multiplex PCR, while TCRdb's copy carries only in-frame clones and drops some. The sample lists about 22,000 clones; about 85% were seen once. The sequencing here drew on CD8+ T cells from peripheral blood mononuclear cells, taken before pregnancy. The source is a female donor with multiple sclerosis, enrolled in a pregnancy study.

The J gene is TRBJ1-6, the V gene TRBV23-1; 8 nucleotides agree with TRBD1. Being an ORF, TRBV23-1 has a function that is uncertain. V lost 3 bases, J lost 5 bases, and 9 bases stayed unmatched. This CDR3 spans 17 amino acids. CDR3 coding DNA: TGCGCCAGCAGTCATCCACAGGGGGGCTCGAATAATTCACCCCTCCACTTT. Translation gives CASSHPQGGSNNSPLHF.

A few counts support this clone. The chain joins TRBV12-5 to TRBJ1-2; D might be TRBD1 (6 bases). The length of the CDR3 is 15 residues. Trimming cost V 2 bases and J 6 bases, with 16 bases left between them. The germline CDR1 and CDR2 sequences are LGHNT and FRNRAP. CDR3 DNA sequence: TGTGCTAGTGGTTTGTACTCGTGGGGGGGCGATGGCTACACCTTC. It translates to CASGLYSWGGDGYTF.

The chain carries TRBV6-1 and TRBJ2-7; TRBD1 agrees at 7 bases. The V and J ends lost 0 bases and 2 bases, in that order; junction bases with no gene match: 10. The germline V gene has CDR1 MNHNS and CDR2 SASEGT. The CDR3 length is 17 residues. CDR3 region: CASSEAFQGELAYEQYF. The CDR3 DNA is TGTGCCAGCAGTGAAGCTTTTCAGGGGGAATTAGCCTACGAGCAGTACTTC.

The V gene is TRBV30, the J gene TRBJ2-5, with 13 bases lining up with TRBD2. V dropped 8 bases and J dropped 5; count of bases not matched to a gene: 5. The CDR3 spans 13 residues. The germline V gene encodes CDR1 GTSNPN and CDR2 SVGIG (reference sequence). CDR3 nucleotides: TGTGCCGGGGGACTAGCGGGATGGGAGACCCAGTACTTC. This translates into CAGGLAGWETQYF.

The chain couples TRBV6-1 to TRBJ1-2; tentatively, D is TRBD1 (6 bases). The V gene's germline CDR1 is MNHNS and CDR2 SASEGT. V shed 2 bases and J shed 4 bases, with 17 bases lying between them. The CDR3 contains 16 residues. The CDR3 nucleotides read TGTGCCAGCAGTGAACCGGCAGGGGATTCTAGCTATGGCTACACCTTC. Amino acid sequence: CASSEPAGDSSYGYTF.

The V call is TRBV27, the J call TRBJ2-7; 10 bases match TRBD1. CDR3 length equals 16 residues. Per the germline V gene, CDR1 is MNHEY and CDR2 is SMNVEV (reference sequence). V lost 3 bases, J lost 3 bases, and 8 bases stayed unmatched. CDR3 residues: CASSFYGTGANYEQYF. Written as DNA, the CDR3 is TGTGCCAGCAGTTTCTACGGGACAGGGGCCAACTACGAGCAGTACTTC.

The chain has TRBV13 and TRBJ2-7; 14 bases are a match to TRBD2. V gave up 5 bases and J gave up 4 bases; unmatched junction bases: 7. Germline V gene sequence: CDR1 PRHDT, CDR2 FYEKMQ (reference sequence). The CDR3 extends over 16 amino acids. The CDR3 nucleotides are TGTGCCAGCAGCCCCGGGACTAGCGGGAGCCTGTACGAGCAGTACTTC. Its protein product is CASSPGTSGSLYEQYF.

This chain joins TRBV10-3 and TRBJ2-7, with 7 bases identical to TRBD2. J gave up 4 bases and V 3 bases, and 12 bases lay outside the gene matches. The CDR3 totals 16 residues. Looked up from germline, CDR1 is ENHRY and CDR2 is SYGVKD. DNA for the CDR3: TGTGCCATCAGTGAAGCGAGAGGAGCGGGACTATACGAGCAGTACTTC. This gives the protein CAISEARGAGLYEQYF.

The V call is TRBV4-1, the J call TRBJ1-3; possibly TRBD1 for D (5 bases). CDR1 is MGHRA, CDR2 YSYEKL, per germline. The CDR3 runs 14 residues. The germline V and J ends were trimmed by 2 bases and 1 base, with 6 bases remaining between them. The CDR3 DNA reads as TGCGCCAGCAGCCAACAGGGATCTGGAAACACCATATATTTT. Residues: CASSQQGSGNTIYF.

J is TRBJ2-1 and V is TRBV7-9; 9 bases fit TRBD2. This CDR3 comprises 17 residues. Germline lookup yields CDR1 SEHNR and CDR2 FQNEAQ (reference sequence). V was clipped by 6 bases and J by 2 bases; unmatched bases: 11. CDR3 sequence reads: CASSSMAGGPPYNEQFF. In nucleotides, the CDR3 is TGTGCCAGCAGTTCCATGGCGGGAGGGCCTCCCTACAATGAGCAGTTCTTC.

The chain's CDR3 is CASSHGLGLDEETQYF. The CDR3 DNA is TGCGCCAGCAGCCACGGACTAGGGTTGGACGAAGAGACCCAGTACTTC. The gene calls are TRBV4-3 and TRBJ2-5; 7 bases align to TRBD2. CDR3 length equals 16 residues. V was clipped by 3 bases and J by 3 bases; unmatched bases: 10. Germline V CDR1 and CDR2: LGHNA, YSLEER.

CDR3 sequence (DNA): TGCGCCAGCAGCTTGATGACAGGCCAGTCAAAAGCTTTCTTT. Encoded protein: CASSLMTGQSKAFF. J is TRBJ1-1 and V is TRBV5-1; D possibly corresponds to TRBD1 (6 bases). The ends were cut back, 1 base at V and 9 bases at J, with 16 bases in the middle. Germline V gives CDR1 SGHRS, CDR2 YFSETQ. The CDR3 has 14 amino acids.

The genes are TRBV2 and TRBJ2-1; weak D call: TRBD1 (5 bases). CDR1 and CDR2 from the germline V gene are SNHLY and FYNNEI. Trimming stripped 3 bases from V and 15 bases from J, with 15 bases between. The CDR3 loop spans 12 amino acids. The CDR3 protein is CASSDRAREPFF. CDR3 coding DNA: TGTGCCAGCAGTGACAGGGCGAGAGAACCGTTCTTC.

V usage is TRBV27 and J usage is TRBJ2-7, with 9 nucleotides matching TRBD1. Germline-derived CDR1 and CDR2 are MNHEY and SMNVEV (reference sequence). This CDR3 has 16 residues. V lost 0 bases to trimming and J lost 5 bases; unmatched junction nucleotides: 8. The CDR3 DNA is TGTGCCAGCAGTTTATCTCCCGGGACAGGGACGCACGAGCAGTACTTC. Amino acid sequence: CASSLSPGTGTHEQYF.